These 14 T cell receptor beta chains came from one sample sequenced in a study of response to subunit inactivated influenza vaccine. TCRdb reanalysed the RT-PCR reads using MiXCR and keeps one entry per CDR3 protein. The sample carries about half a million distinct CDR3 sequences, 6% to 9% recorded once. The source material was PBMCs from blood, sampled around 2 years after vaccination. The source of these receptors is a man aged 50 to 69 who received an inactivated influenza vaccine.

The chain recombines TRBV3-1 with TRBJ2-5, with D perhaps matching TRBD1 (5 bases). The CDR3 is 13 residues long. V shed 7 bases and J shed 6 bases, with 15 bases lying between them. Germline CDR1 LGHDT, CDR2 YNNKEL (reference sequence). The CDR3 DNA follows: TGTGCCAGCACCGACAGATCATGGAAGACCCAGTACTTC. It yields the protein CASTDRSWKTQYF.

The chain carries TRBV6-2 or TRBV6-3 and TRBJ2-7, with 7 nucleotides matching TRBD1. Germline CDR1 reads MNHEY; CDR2 reads SVGEGT. The V and J ends lost 6 bases and 4 bases, in that order; junction bases with no gene match: 3. The CDR3 has 12 residues. The CDR3: CASRQGIYEQYF. The DNA of the CDR3 is TGTGCCAGCAGACAGGGGATTTACGAGCAGTACTTC.

The genes are TRBV15 and TRBJ1-2; 8 bases map to TRBD1. The CDR3 runs to 14 residues. V lost 6 bases to trimming and J lost 4 bases; unmatched junction nucleotides: 7. In germline, CDR1 is LNHNV, CDR2 YYDKDF (reference sequence). The CDR3 region has the DNA TGTGCCACCAGAGACGGGACAGGAATCTATGGCTACACCTTC. Protein product: CATRDGTGIYGYTF.

This clonotype was seen only a few times. V usage is TRBV5-1 and J usage is TRBJ2-1; D is ambiguous. CDR1 is SGHRS, CDR2 YFSETQ, per germline. Trimming pared 0 bases from V and 4 bases from J, leaving 11 bases between. This CDR3 spans 15 amino acids. CDR3 sequence (DNA): TGCGCCAGCAGCTTGGCCTTAACCCATTACAATGAGCAGTTCTTC. Translated: CASSLALTHYNEQFF.

This clonotype was recorded at least ten times. This chain joins TRBV18 and TRBJ2-1; 7 bases fit TRBD1. The V gene end was trimmed by 2 bases and the J gene end by 8 bases; junction bases not matched to a gene: 9. Germline V gene sequence: CDR1 KGHSH, CDR2 LQKENI. The CDR3 consists of 15 residues. As DNA, the CDR3 is TGTGCCAGCTCACCAGACCCAGGGGGTTTTGATGAGCAGTTCTTC. Residues: CASSPDPGGFDEQFF.

This clonotype appeared a few times. The V and J genes are TRBV25-1 and TRBJ1-5; D ambiguous. Looked up from germline, CDR1 is MGHDK and CDR2 is SYGVNS. Deletions cut 9 bases from V and 0 bases from J, with 6 bases between. The CDR3 extends over 12 amino acids. This CDR3 reads CASQYSNQPQHF. The CDR3 nucleotides read TGTGCCAGTCAATATAGCAATCAGCCCCAGCATTTT.

Many counts were recorded for this clonotype. This chain connects TRBV20-1 to TRBJ2-5; 7 bases line up with TRBD1. V trimming: 6 bases; J trimming: 5 bases; junction bases outside the gene matches: 9. The CDR3 extends over 13 amino acids. Germline V gene data show CDR1 as DFQATT and CDR2 as SNEGSKA (reference sequence). The CDR3 DNA is TGCAGTGCCAACTTACAGGGGATGGAGACCCAGTACTTC. It encodes CSANLQGMETQYF.

As regards this clonotype: Just one base apart from a much larger clone, this may be a read error. The genes are TRBV4-2 and TRBJ2-5; maybe TRBD1 (6 bases). Germline V CDR1 and CDR2: LGHNA, YNFKEQ. Trimming stripped 1 base from V and 0 bases from J, with 12 bases between. This CDR3 contains 16 residues. CDR3 sequence: CASSQGVQGYQETQYF. The CDR3 region has the DNA TGTGCCAGCAGCCAAGGAGTACAGGGCTACCAAGAGACCCAGTACTTC.

At least ten counts were recorded for this clonotype. The V call is TRBV4-2, the J call TRBJ1-2; possible D gene TRBD1, 6 bases. V lost 5 bases and J lost 7, with 20 bases in between. The CDR3 is 15 residues long. Germline values: CDR1 LGHNA, CDR2 YNFKEQ. CDR3: CASSGRRGAASGYTF. The CDR3, as DNA: TGTGCCAGCAGCGGTAGACGGGGGGCTGCGAGTGGCTACACCTTC.

V gene TRBV6-1 combines with J gene TRBJ2-1; no reliable D call. Germline V lookup: CDR1 MNHNS, CDR2 SASEGT. The CDR3 consists of 11 residues. V lost 7 bases and J lost 4, with 5 bases in between. The CDR3 region has the DNA TGTGCCAGCAAAGAATACAATGAGCAGTTCTTC. Translation gives CASKEYNEQFF.

This clonotype was detected a few times. V is TRBV11-1 and J is TRBJ2-3; D perhaps matches TRBD2 (5 bases). Germline V gives CDR1 SGHAT, CDR2 FQDESV (reference sequence). Trimming took 1 base from V and 0 from J, leaving 23 bases between them. The CDR3 sequence is 20 residues long. Here the CDR3 reads CASSLGIDWTSGPSTDTQYF. The CDR3 coding sequence is TGTGCCAGCAGCTTAGGGATCGACTGGACGAGCGGACCTAGCACAGATACGCAGTATTTT.

This clonotype occurred a few times. The chain combines TRBV6-2 or TRBV6-3 with TRBJ1-5; no firm D call. There are 16 residues in the CDR3. Germline CDR1 MNHEY, CDR2 SVGEGT. V lost 5 bases, J lost 2 bases, and 16 bases lay in between. Written as DNA, the CDR3 is TGTGCCAGCAGTGACGCGGGTGAGGAAGGCAATCAGCCCCAGCATTTT. It is translated as CASSDAGEEGNQPQHF.

CDR3 in DNA: TGTGCCAGCAGCTTAGGCAGGGGGCGACCCACCGGGGAGCTGTTTTTT. As protein: CASSLGRGRPTGELFF. V is TRBV7-2 and J is TRBJ2-2, with TRBD1 matching 8 bases. CDR3 length: 16 residues. Germline V gene sequence: CDR1 SGHTA, CDR2 FQGNSA. With V trimmed by 1 base and J by 4 bases, 5 bases remained unmatched.

This clonotype appeared a few times. The rearrangement joins TRBV20-1 to TRBJ2-2; TRBD1 agrees at 8 bases. Germline assignment: CDR1 DFQATT and CDR2 SNEGSKA (reference sequence). The CDR3 has 16 amino acids. Losses at the gene ends were 0 bases for V and 6 bases for J; bases not matched to a gene: 9. CDR3 sequence: CSARDWGAGGSGELFF. CDR3 sequence (DNA): TGCAGTGCTAGAGATTGGGGGGCAGGGGGCTCCGGGGAGCTGTTTTTT.